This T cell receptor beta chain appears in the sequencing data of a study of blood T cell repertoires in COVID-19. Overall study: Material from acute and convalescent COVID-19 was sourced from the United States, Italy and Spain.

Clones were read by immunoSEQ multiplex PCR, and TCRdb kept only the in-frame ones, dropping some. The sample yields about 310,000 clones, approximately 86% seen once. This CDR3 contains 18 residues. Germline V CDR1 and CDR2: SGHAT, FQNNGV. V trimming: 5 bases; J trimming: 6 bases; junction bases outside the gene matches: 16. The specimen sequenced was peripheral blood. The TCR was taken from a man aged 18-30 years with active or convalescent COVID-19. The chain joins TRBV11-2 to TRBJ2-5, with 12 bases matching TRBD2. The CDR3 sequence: CASSPIELAGGHLKTQYF. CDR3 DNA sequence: TGTGCCAGCAGCCCGATAGAACTAGCGGGGGGACATTTAAAGACCCAGTACTTC.